Following are 30 T cell receptor beta chains from one sample sequenced in a study of long-term antiretroviral therapy in people with HIV. immunoSEQ v3.0 was run at survey level. Profiled with immunoSEQ multiplex PCR; TCRdb holds only in-frame clones, not every one. The sample has roughly 36,000 clones, approximately 84% seen once; the top ten hold about 4.8%. This specimen consisted of unsorted PBMCs, obtained about 2.7 years before starting antiretroviral therapy. Every receptor here comes from a woman aged 25 to 39 with HIV.

The CDR3 loop is CASSVVSPGQPNTGELFF. For the CDR3, the DNA is TGTGCCAGCAGCGTAGTGTCACCGGGACAGCCGAACACCGGGGAGCTGTTTTTT. The chain couples TRBV9 to TRBJ2-2, with 7 bases lining up with TRBD1. This CDR3 comprises 18 residues. The trim removed 0 bases at V and 0 bases at J, leaving 8 bases unmatched. Germline CDR1 is SGDLS and CDR2 is YYNGEE.

The V and J genes are TRBV9 and TRBJ1-3; no clear D gene. Germline CDR1 and CDR2: SGDLS and YYNGEE. Trimming removed 0 bases at V and 3 bases at J, with 1 base between. The length of the CDR3 is 12 residues. The CDR3 DNA reads TGTGCCAGCAGCGTAGTTGGAAACACCATATATTTT. Protein product: CASSVVGNTIYF.

The V gene is TRBV6-1, the J gene TRBJ1-1; 8 positions agree with TRBD1. The CDR3 loop spans 15 amino acids. Looked up from germline, CDR1 is MNHNS and CDR2 is SASEGT. Losses at the gene ends were 4 bases for V and 3 bases for J; bases not matched to a gene: 7. Here the CDR3 reads CASSAQGAGDTEAFF. The CDR3 nucleotides read TGTGCCAGCAGTGCCCAGGGGGCAGGGGACACTGAAGCTTTCTTT.

The chain is built from TRBV7-9 and TRBJ1-2; D is unresolved. The CDR3 has 12 residues. Germline CDR1 reads SEHNR; CDR2 reads FQNEAQ (reference sequence). V was clipped by 2 bases and J by 7 bases, with 8 bases between them. The CDR3 reads CASSLSERGYTF. The CDR3, as DNA: TGTGCCAGCAGCTTATCAGAGCGTGGCTACACCTTC.

This clone has just one count. The CDR3 region has the DNA TGTGCCAGCAGTGATAGCCGGGTAGGAAACTATGGCTACACCTTC. Translated: CASSDSRVGNYGYTF. The chain employs TRBV25-1 and TRBJ1-2; D uncertain. CDR3 length: 15 amino acids. Trimming took 3 bases from V and 2 from J, leaving 13 bases between them. Germline lookup yields CDR1 MGHDK and CDR2 SYGVNS.

This clone was observed a single time. This chain's CDR3 is CASGYGETQYF. The CDR3 nucleotides read TGTGCTAGTGGTTACGGAGAGACCCAGTACTTC. The rearrangement links TRBV12-5 to TRBJ2-5; D is ambiguous. CDR1 LGHNT and CDR2 FRNRAP come from the germline V gene. This CDR3 is 11 amino acids long. The germline V and J ends were trimmed by 4 bases and 4 bases, with 4 bases remaining between them.

The gene calls are TRBV27 and TRBJ2-3; 7 bases are shared with TRBD2. This CDR3 spans 16 amino acids. After removal of 5 bases from V and 7 bases from J, the junction contained 15 bases not matched to a gene. CDR1 MNHEY and CDR2 SMNVEV come from the germline V gene (reference sequence). CDR3 DNA: TGTGCCAGCAGTAAATGTTCGCGGGGGAGTTCTTATACGCAGTATTTT. Its protein is CASSKCSRGSSYTQYF.

The chain recombines TRBV6-5 with TRBJ2-2; TRBD2 might be the D (5 bases). This CDR3 contains 16 residues. The germline V and J ends were trimmed by 4 bases and 6 bases, with 18 bases remaining between them. Germline V lookup: CDR1 MNHEY, CDR2 SVGAGI. This CDR3 reads CASSSPSEVGAGELFF. DNA for the CDR3: TGTGCCAGCAGTTCCCCGTCCGAGGTGGGAGCCGGGGAGCTGTTTTTT.

The rearrangement uses TRBV6-5 and TRBJ2-7; TRBD1 is a possible D gene (6 bases). Germline CDR1 and CDR2: MNHEY and SVGAGI. The CDR3 has 14 residues. V lost 6 bases and J lost 2, with 14 bases in between. The CDR3 DNA sequence: TGTGCCAGCAGGAAATACCGGGACACCTACGAGCAGTACTTC. It specifies CASRKYRDTYEQYF.

V usage is TRBV29-1 and J usage is TRBJ2-1; TRBD2 agrees at 9 bases. The junction had 12 bases not matched to a gene; V was cut back by 6 bases and J by 9 bases. The CDR3 extends over 14 amino acids. Germline CDR1 reads SQVTM; CDR2 reads ANQGSEA. CDR3 DNA sequence: TGCAGCGTGACGGTGCGGGGGGGCCCGGGTGAGCAGTTCTTC. This gives the protein CSVTVRGGPGEQFF.

This sequence joins TRBV7-2 and TRBJ2-7, with D tentatively TRBD1 (6 bases). The V and J ends lost 5 bases and 6 bases respectively, with 14 bases between them. This CDR3 region has 13 residues. Germline V CDR1 and CDR2: SGHTA, FQGNSA. The CDR3: CASSLYRVAEQYV. For the CDR3, the DNA is TGTGCCAGCAGCCTTTACAGGGTTGCCGAGCAGTACGTC.

This chain joins TRBV11-2 and TRBJ1-5; D gene ambiguous. The CDR3 contains 14 residues. Germline loops: CDR1 SGHAT, CDR2 FQNNGV. V was clipped by 0 bases and J by 3 bases, with 6 bases between them. The CDR3, as DNA: TGTGCCAGCAGCTTAGACAGTACCAATCAGCCCCAGCATTTT. Residues: CASSLDSTNQPQHF.

The chain has TRBV7-9 and TRBJ2-2; possibly TRBD1 or TRBD2 for D (6 bases each). V was shortened by 4 bases and J by 0 bases, with 12 bases between the two germline ends. CDR3 size: 16 residues. Germline values: CDR1 SEHNR, CDR2 FQNEAQ (reference sequence). The CDR3 region is CASSYKGGSNTGELFF. The CDR3 region has the DNA TGTGCCAGCAGCTACAAGGGGGGTTCGAACACCGGGGAGCTGTTTTTT.

V and J are TRBV25-1 and TRBJ2-3, with TRBD1 identical over 7 bases. The germline gives CDR1 MGHDK, CDR2 SYGVNS. Germline trimming cut 6 bases from V and 2 bases from J; bases unmatched to any gene: 8. This CDR3 comprises 15 residues. This CDR3 reads CASSPLDRDTDTQYF. CDR3 bases: TGTGCCAGCAGCCCCTTAGACAGGGACACAGATACGCAGTATTTT. The entire variable domain, with the rest obtained from reference TRBV25-1 and TRBJ2-3, is as follows: EADIYQTPRYLVIGTGKKITLECSQTMGHDKMYWYQQDPGMELHLIHYSYGVNSTEKGDLSSESTVSRIRTEHFPLTLESARPSHTSQYLCASSPLDRDTDTQYFGPGTRLTVL.

This chain uses TRBV29-1 with TRBJ2-3; 8 bases are a match to TRBD2. Germline values: CDR1 SQVTM, CDR2 ANQGSEA. J gave up 6 bases and V 2 bases, and 4 bases lay outside the gene matches. The CDR3 totals 13 residues. This chain's CDR3 is CSVETSGWDTQYF. The CDR3 region has the DNA TGCAGCGTTGAAACTAGCGGATGGGATACGCAGTATTTT.

V is TRBV10-3 and J is TRBJ2-5; D is possibly TRBD2 (6 bases). The CDR3 sequence is 16 residues long. Germline loops: CDR1 ENHRY, CDR2 SYGVKD. Between the trimmed V and J ends, which lost 4 bases and 1 base, there was a span of 16 bases. The CDR3 coding sequence is TGTGCCATCAGTGCCTCAAGGACCGGGGGCCAAGAGACCCAGTACTTC. It codes for CAISASRTGGQETQYF.

CDR3 sequence (DNA): TGCGCCAGCAGCCGAGAGCCGTGGGCGACAGGTTCTAATGGCTACACCTTC. The encoded protein is CASSREPWATGSNGYTF. The rearrangement joins TRBV5-1 to TRBJ1-2; possible D gene TRBD1, 6 bases. Germline CDR1 SGHRS, CDR2 YFSETQ. The CDR3 is 17 residues long. Trimming removed 4 bases from V and 6 bases from J, with 25 bases in between.

This clone showed up just a few times. CDR3 in DNA: TGTGCCAGCAGCACGGACTCGACCACCCTTGGGGAGCAGTACTTC. This sequence encodes CASSTDSTTLGEQYF. The chain has TRBV9 and TRBJ2-7, with D possibly being TRBD2 (5 bases). This CDR3 is 15 amino acids long. CDR1 and CDR2 from the germline V gene are SGDLS and YYNGEE. V was clipped by 4 bases and J by 7 bases, with 21 bases between them.

The chain combines TRBV19 with TRBJ2-2, with 8 bases fitting TRBD1. The CDR3 loop spans 13 amino acids. The junction had 4 bases not matched to a gene; V was cut back by 7 bases and J by 6 bases. Germline V gene lookup returns CDR1 LNHDA and CDR2 SQIVND (reference sequence). The CDR3 spells CASKHRGSGELFF. CDR3 DNA: TGTGCCAGTAAGCACAGGGGGTCCGGGGAGCTGTTTTTT.

The V and J genes are TRBV4-1 and TRBJ1-1; D is uncertain. The CDR3 covers 14 residues. Looked up from germline, CDR1 is MGHRA and CDR2 is YSYEKL. V lost 2 bases, J lost 2 bases, and 9 bases lay in between. CDR3 DNA: TGCGCCAGCAGCCAAATTGGCTCTAACACTGAAGCTTTCTTT. Translation gives CASSQIGSNTEAFF.

This clone was counted between two and nine times. The chain couples TRBV7-8 to TRBJ1-2; D is undetermined. CDR1 is SGHVS, CDR2 FQNEAQ, per germline. V lost 5 bases and J 8 bases, leaving 18 bases between the germline ends. The CDR3 length is 14 residues. The CDR3 sequence is CASSHASANGGYTF. CDR3 bases: TGTGCCAGCAGCCATGCTAGCGCTAACGGGGGCTACACCTTC.

J is TRBJ2-1 and V is TRBV2; 7 bases agree with TRBD2. In germline, CDR1 is SNHLY, CDR2 FYNNEI. The CDR3 length is 19 residues. Germline trimming cut 4 bases from V and 0 bases from J; bases unmatched to any gene: 15. The CDR3 DNA reads TGTGCCAGCAGTGTCCCCGGGACTATCTCCCAGAGCTCCTACAATGAGCAGTTCTTC. Amino acid sequence: CASSVPGTISQSSYNEQFF. The whole variable domain, remainder taken from reference TRBV2 and TRBJ2-1, is EPEVTQTPSHQVTQMGQEVILRCVPISNHLYFYWYRQILGQKVEFLVSFYNNEISEKSEIFDDQFSVERPDGSNFTLKIRSTKLEDSAMYFCASSVPGTISQSSYNEQFFGPGTRLTVL.

This clone was observed a few times. V is TRBV6-5 and J is TRBJ2-2; D is ambiguous. V lost 10 bases and J 0 bases, leaving 12 bases between the germline ends. CDR1 is MNHEY and CDR2 is SVGAGI in the germline V gene. This CDR3 contains 14 residues. CDR3 residues: CATQPRPNTGELFF. CDR3 DNA: TGTGCCACTCAGCCAAGACCGAACACCGGGGAGCTGTTTTTT.

The chain has TRBV2 and TRBJ2-1; D remains unclear. The germline CDR1 and CDR2 sequences are SNHLY and FYNNEI. CDR3 length: 16 amino acids. Trimming stripped 6 bases from V and 2 bases from J, with 17 bases between. CDR3 sequence (DNA): TGTGCCAGCAGCGCCGCCCGGGCGCGGACCTACAATGAGCAGTTCTTC. Translation: CASSAARARTYNEQFF. The variable domain in full, with the rest retrieved from reference TRBV2 and TRBJ2-1, is EPEVTQTPSHQVTQMGQEVILRCVPISNHLYFYWYRQILGQKVEFLVSFYNNEISEKSEIFDDQFSVERPDGSNFTLKIRSTKLEDSAMYFCASSAARARTYNEQFFGPGTRLTVL.

This chain uses TRBV6-5 with TRBJ1-5; 8 bases map to TRBD1. CDR1 and CDR2 from the germline V gene are MNHEY and SVGAGI. After removal of 5 bases from V and 7 bases from J, the junction contained 7 bases not matched to a gene. The CDR3 is 14 amino acids. The CDR3 bases are TGTGCCAGCAGTACTCAGGGGGCCGGACAGCCCCAGCATTTT. It translates to CASSTQGAGQPQHF.

This chain links TRBV5-5 with TRBJ2-1; 8 bases agree with TRBD2. V was clipped by 0 bases and J by 4 bases; unmatched bases: 3. Germline values: CDR1 SGHKS, CDR2 YYEKEE (reference sequence). The CDR3 totals 15 residues. In DNA form, the CDR3 reads TGTGCCAGCAGCTTGGAAGCGGGGGCTTACAATGAGCAGTTCTTC. This codes for CASSLEAGAYNEQFF.

The chain links TRBV6-1 to TRBJ1-4; D gene ambiguous. Trimming stripped 10 bases from V and 5 bases from J, with 17 bases between. The CDR3 extends over 14 amino acids. Germline CDR1 is MNHNS and CDR2 is SASEGT. CDR3 sequence: CAKEKLVINEKLFF. In DNA form, the CDR3 reads TGTGCCAAGGAAAAGCTGGTGATCAATGAAAAACTGTTTTTT.

The CDR3 DNA follows: TGTGCCAGCAGCTTAATGGGGACAGGGTCTGGAAACACCATATATTTT. Translating it yields CASSLMGTGSGNTIYF. J is TRBJ1-3 and V is TRBV7-8, with TRBD1 matching 9 bases. V dropped 2 bases and J dropped 1; count of bases not matched to a gene: 3. This CDR3 is 16 amino acids long. Per germline, CDR1 SGHVS and CDR2 FQNEAQ. The entire variable domain, with the rest obtained from reference TRBV7-8 and TRBJ1-3, is as follows: GAGVSQSPRYKVAKRGQDVALRCDPISGHVSLFWYQQALGQGPEFLTYFQNEAQLDKSGLPSDRFFAERPEGSVSTLKIQRTQQEDSAVYLCASSLMGTGSGNTIYFGEGSWLTVV.

The chain is built from TRBV27 and TRBJ2-1; possible D gene TRBD2, 7 bases. Germline V gene data show CDR1 as MNHEY and CDR2 as SMNVEV (reference sequence). The CDR3 has 12 residues. V was pared by 5 bases and J by 7 bases, with 9 bases between. The CDR3 DNA is TGTGCCAGCAGTAGGGGGGGGAATGAGCAGTTCTTC. It encodes CASSRGGNEQFF.

V gene TRBV6-1 combines with J gene TRBJ1-1; no definite D call. This CDR3 is built from 19 residues. Trimming left V 0 bases short and J 3 bases short, with 23 bases between. CDR1 is MNHNS, CDR2 SASEGT, per germline. CDR3 residues: CASSEARGIGTAIDTEAFF. The CDR3 nucleotides read TGTGCCAGCAGTGAAGCTAGAGGGATAGGTACAGCGATCGACACTGAAGCTTTCTTT.